What follows describes a single T cell receptor beta chain. The V and J ends lost 7 bases and 1 base, in that order; junction bases with no gene match: 6. The CDR3 consists of 15 residues. Germline V gene data show CDR1 as SGHTA and CDR2 as FQGNSA. These data come from a study of blood T cell repertoires in COVID-19. Profiled with immunoSEQ multiplex PCR; TCRdb holds only in-frame clones, not every one. The sample lists approximately 150,000 clones, more than 70% occurring once. This sequence joins TRBV7-2 and TRBJ2-2, with 7 bases aligning to TRBD2. This TCR came from a woman aged 70-85 years who had recovered from COVID-19. The sample comprised peripheral blood. CDR3 protein: CASTLGGRNTGELFF. In nucleotides, the CDR3 is TGTGCCAGCACCCTAGGCGGGAGGAACACCGGGGAGCTGTTTTTT.